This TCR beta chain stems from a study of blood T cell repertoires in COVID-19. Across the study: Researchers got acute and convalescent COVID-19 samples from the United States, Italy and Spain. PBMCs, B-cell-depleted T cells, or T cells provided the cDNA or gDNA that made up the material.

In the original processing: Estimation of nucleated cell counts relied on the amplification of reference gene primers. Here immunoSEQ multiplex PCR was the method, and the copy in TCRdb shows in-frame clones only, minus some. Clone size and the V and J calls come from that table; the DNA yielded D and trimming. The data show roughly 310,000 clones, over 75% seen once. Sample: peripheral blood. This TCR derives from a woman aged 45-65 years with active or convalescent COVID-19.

The CDR3 loop is CASSLGTHTEAFF. CDR3 DNA sequence: TGTGCCAGCAGTTTAGGGACACACACTGAAGCTTTCTTT. J is TRBJ1-1 and V is TRBV28, with a weak D call TRBD1 (6 bases). V was pared by 2 bases and J by 3 bases, with 7 bases between. Germline V lookup: CDR1 MDHEN, CDR2 SYDVKM. The CDR3 has 13 amino acids.